The entry below gives a single TCR beta chain sequence along with its context. What it recognizes is unknown. Researchers prepared the TCRbeta library using unique molecular identifiers, the study reports. One entry per CDR3 protein, called by TCRdb with MiXCR from the PCR reads. This table holds about 470,000 distinct CDR3 sequences, about 40% found once. The data are from a study of T-cell reconstitution after alpha-beta-depleted transplantation in children. Study observations and caveats: Surviving thymic progenitors and recipient T cells were the source of high TCRbeta diversity at day 60 in some patients. After one year, T-cell counts and TCRbeta diversity mostly came from new T cells. Roughly two months post-transplant, alpha-beta T cells reportedly originated from several hundred graft clones that had expanded.

With 6 bases clipped from V and 0 bases from J, the junction kept 3 bases outside the gene matches. CDR3 length: 14 residues. Looked up from germline, CDR1 is MNHEY and CDR2 is SMNVEV (reference sequence). The receptor was isolated from a girl aged 2-10 years with aplastic anemia, due to receive a stem cell transplant. The chain links TRBV27 to TRBJ2-5; 8 bases are shared with TRBD2. Sequenced here: PBMCs, sampled before TCRalphabeta/CD19-depleted stem cell transplant. The DNA for the CDR3 is TGTGCCAGCAGGGCGGGACTAGACCAAGAGACCCAGTACTTC. Its translation is CASRAGLDQETQYF.